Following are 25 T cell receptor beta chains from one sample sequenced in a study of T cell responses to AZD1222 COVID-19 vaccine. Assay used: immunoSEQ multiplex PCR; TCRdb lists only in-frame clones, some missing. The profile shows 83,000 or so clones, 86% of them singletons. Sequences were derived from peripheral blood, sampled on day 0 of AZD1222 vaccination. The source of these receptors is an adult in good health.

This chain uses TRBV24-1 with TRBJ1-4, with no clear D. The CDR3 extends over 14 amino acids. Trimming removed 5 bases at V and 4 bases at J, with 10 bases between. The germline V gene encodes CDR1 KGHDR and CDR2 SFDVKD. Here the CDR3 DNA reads TGTGCCACCAGTGTGTGGGCCGGTAATGAAAAACTGTTTTTT. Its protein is CATSVWAGNEKLFF.

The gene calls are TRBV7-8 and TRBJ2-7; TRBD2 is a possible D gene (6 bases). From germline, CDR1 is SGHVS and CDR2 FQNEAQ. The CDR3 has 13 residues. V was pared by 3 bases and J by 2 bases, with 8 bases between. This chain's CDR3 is CASSLGRTYEQYF. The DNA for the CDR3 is TGTGCCAGCAGCTTGGGGAGGACCTACGAGCAGTACTTC.

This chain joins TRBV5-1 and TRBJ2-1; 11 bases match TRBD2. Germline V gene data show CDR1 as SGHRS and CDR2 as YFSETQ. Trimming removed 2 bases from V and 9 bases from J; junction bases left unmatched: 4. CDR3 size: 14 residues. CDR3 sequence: CASSFSGGAAEQFF. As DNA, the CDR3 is TGCGCCAGCAGCTTTAGCGGGGGGGCGGCTGAGCAGTTCTTC.

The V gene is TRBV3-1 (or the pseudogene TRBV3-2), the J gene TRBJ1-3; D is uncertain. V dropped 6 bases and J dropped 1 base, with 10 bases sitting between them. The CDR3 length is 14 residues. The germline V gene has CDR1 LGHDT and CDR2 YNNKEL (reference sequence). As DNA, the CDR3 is TGTGCCAGCAGTACGGGGTCTTCTGGAAACACCATATATTTT. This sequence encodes CASSTGSSGNTIYF.

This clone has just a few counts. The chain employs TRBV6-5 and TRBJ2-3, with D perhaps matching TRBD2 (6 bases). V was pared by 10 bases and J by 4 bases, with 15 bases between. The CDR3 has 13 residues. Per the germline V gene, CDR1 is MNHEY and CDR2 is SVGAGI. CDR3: CATSGRIADTQYF. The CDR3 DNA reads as TGTGCCACCTCGGGGAGGATCGCAGATACGCAGTATTTT.

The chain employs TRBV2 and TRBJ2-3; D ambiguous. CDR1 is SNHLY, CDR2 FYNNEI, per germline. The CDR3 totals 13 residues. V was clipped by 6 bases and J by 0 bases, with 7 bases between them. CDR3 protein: CASRGSSTDTQYF. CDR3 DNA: TGTGCCAGCAGGGGGTCTAGCACAGATACGCAGTATTTT. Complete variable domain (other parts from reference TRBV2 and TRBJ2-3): EPEVTQTPSHQVTQMGQEVILRCVPISNHLYFYWYRQILGQKVEFLVSFYNNEISEKSEIFDDQFSVERPDGSNFTLKIRSTKLEDSAMYFCASRGSSTDTQYFGPGTRLTVL.

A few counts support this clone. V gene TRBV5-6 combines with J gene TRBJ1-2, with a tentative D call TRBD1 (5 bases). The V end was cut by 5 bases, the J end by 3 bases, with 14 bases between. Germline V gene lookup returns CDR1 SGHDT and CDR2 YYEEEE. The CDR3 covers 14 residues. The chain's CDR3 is CASSTWGGDYGYTF. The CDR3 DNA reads TGTGCCAGCAGTACTTGGGGGGGTGACTATGGCTACACCTTC.

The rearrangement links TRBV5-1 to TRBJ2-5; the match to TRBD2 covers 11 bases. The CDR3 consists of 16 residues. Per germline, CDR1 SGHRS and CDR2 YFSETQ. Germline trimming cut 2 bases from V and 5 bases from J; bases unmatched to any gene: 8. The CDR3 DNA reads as TGCGCCAGCAGCTTAGGTAGCGGGGGGGCCCATGAGACCCAGTACTTC. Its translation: CASSLGSGGAHETQYF.

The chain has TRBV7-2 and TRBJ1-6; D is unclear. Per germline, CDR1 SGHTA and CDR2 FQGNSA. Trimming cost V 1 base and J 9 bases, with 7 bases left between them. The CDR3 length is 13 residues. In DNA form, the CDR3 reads TGTGCCAGCAGCTTAGGGGCGGGTTCACCCCTCCACTTT. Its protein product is CASSLGAGSPLHF.

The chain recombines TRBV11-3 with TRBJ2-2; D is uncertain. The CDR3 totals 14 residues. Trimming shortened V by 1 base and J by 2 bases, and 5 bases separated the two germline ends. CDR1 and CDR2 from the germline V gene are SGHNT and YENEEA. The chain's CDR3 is CASSLGPNTGELFF. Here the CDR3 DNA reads TGTGCCAGCAGCTTAGGCCCCAACACCGGGGAGCTGTTTTTT. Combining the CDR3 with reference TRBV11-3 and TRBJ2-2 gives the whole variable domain EAGVVQSPRYKIIEKKQPVAFWCNPISGHNTLYWYLQNLGQGPELLIRYENEEAVDDSQLPKDRFSAERLKGVDSTLKIQPAELGDSAVYLCASSLGPNTGELFFGEGSRLTVL.

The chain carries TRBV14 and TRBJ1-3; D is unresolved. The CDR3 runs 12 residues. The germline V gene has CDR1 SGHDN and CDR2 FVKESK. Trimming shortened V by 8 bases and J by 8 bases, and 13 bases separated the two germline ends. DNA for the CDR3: TGTGCCAGCTCCTACGACTCGTACACCATATATTTT. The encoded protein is CASSYDSYTIYF.

CDR3 protein: CASSDPGPGELFF. As DNA, the CDR3 is TGTGCCAGCAGCGATCCGGGTCCCGGGGAGCTGTTTTTT. J is TRBJ2-2 and V is TRBV5-4; D is undetermined. V was trimmed by 4 bases and J by 6 bases, leaving 10 bases between them. The CDR3 is made up of 13 amino acids. Germline CDR1 reads SGHNT; CDR2 reads YYREEE (reference sequence).

CDR3 DNA: TGCGCCAGCAGCGGTGGGGGACGCTCCTACGAGCAGTACTTC. Translation gives CASSGGGRSYEQYF. V gene TRBV5-1 combines with J gene TRBJ2-7; D is possibly TRBD1 or TRBD2 (5 bases each). Germline CDR1 reads SGHRS; CDR2 reads YFSETQ. V shed 4 bases and J shed 0 bases, with 11 bases lying between them. This CDR3 comprises 14 residues.

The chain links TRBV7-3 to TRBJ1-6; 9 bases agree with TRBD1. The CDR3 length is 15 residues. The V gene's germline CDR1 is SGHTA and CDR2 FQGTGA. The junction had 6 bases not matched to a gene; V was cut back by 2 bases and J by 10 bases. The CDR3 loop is CASSLLGTGRSPLHF. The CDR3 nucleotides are TGTGCCAGCAGCTTACTGGGGACAGGGCGGTCACCCCTCCACTTT.

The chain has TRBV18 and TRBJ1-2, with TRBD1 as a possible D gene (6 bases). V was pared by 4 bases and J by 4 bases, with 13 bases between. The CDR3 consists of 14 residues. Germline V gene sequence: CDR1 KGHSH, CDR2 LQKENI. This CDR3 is CASSHPRGSYGYTF. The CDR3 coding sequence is TGTGCCAGCTCACATCCCAGGGGAAGCTATGGCTACACCTTC.

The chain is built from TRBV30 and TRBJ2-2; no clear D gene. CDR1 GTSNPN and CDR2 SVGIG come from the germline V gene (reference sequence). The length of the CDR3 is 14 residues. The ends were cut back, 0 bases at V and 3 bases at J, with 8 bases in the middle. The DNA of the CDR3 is TGTGCCTGGAGTGTAGGACCGCACACCGGGGAGCTGTTTTTT. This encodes CAWSVGPHTGELFF.

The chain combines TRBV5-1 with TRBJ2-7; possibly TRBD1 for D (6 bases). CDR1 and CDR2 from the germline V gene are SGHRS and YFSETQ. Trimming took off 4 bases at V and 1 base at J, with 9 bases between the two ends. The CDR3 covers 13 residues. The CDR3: CASSVTGSYEQYF. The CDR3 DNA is TGCGCCAGCAGCGTTACAGGGTCCTACGAGCAGTACTTC.

CDR3 sequence (DNA): TGTGCCAGCAGCCAAGGTCCTTTTTTGGATGAGCAGTTCTTC. Translation gives CASSQGPFLDEQFF. The V call is TRBV3-1 (or the pseudogene TRBV3-2), the J call TRBJ2-1; D gene uncertain. This CDR3 comprises 14 residues. Trimming removed 1 base from V and 8 bases from J, with 12 bases in between. Germline V gives CDR1 LGHDT, CDR2 YNNKEL (reference sequence).

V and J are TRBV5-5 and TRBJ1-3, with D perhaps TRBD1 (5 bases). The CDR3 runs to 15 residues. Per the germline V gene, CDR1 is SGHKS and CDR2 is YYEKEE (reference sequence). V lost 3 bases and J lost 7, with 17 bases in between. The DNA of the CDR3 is TGTGCCAGCAGCTCGGGACCGCCGGGGAGCAACACCATATATTTT. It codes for CASSSGPPGSNTIYF.

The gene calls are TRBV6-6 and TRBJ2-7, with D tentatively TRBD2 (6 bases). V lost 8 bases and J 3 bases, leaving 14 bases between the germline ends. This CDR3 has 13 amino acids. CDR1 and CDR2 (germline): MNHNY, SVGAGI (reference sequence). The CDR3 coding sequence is TGTGCCAGCCGACTAGAAAACCACTACGAGCAGTACTTC. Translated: CASRLENHYEQYF.

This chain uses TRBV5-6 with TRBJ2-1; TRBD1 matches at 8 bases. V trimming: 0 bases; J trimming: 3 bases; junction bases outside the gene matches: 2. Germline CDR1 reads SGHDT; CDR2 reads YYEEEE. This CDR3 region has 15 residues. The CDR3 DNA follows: TGTGCCAGCAGCTTGGTGGACAGGGTCTACAATGAGCAGTTCTTC. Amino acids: CASSLVDRVYNEQFF.

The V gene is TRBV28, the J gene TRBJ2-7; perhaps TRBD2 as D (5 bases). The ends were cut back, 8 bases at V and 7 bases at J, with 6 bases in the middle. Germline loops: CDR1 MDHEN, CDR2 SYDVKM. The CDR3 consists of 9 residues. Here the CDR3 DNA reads TGTGCCAGCGGGGAGGAGCAGTACTTC. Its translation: CASGEEQYF.

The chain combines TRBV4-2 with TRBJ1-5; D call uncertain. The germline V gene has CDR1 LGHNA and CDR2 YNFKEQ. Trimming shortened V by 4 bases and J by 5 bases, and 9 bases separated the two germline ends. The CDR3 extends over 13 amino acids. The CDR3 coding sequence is TGTGCCAGCAGCCGGGATGGCGATCAGCCCCAGCATTTT. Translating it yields CASSRDGDQPQHF.

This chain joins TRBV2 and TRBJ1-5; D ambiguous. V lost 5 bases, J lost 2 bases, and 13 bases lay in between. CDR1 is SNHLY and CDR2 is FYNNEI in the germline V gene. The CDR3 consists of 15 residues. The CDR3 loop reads CASSLPRTGNQPQHF. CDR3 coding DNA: TGTGCCAGCAGTCTCCCACGGACGGGCAATCAGCCCCAGCATTTT.

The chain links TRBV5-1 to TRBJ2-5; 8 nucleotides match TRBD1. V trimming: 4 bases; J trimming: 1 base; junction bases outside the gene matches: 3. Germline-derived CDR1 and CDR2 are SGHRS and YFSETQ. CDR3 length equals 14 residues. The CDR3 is CASSLGTGQETQYF. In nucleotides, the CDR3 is TGCGCCAGCAGCCTCGGGACAGGCCAAGAGACCCAGTACTTC.